A selection of T cell receptor beta chains follows, all from one sample in a study of T cells in tuberculosis. Sequencing used immunoSEQ multiplex PCR; TCRdb keeps in-frame clones, though not all of them. The table has approximately 59,000 clones, 81% seen once; the top ten hold roughly 13%. The material sequenced was CD1b-GMM tetramer-negative cells sorted from PBMCs. These receptors all stem from an adult woman with latent tuberculosis. The CDR3 runs from the conserved cysteine through the conserved F or W. D genes are given only for firm matches. Size tells how often a clone was seen (once, few, many) or the class of an expanded clone, and some rows leave it out.

d_call,v_call,j_call,clone_size,cdr3_aa,cdr3_nt
TRBD1,TRBV7-9,TRBJ2-7,few,CASSSSRTGAVWEQYF,TGTGCCAGCAGCTCCTCCCGGACAGGGGCTGTTTGGGAGCAGTACTTC
NA,TRBV2,TRBJ1-6,NA,CASRYAPGQNNSPLHF,TGTGCCAGCAGATACGCACCGGGACAAAATAATTCACCCCTCCACTTT
TRBD1,TRBV6-1,TRBJ1-2,once,CASRITGGQYGYTF,TGTGCCAGCAGAATCACAGGGGGCCAGTATGGCTACACCTTC
NA,TRBV7-2,TRBJ2-4,once,CASSPAGQVKNIQYF,TGTGCCAGCAGCCCAGCGGGACAGGTTAAAAACATTCAGTACTTC
NA,TRBV15,TRBJ1-6,NA,CATSRDRRGGSTYNSPLHF,TGTGCCACCAGCAGAGATCGGCGGGGGGGAAGCACCTATAATTCACCCCTCCACTTT
TRBD1,TRBV27,TRBJ2-2,once,CASSGTGQGVGRTGELFF,TGTGCCAGCAGTGGGACGGGACAGGGGGTTGGTCGCACCGGGGAGCTGTTTTTT
NA,TRBV7-9,TRBJ1-1,NA,CASILAAGQEGEAFF,TGTGCCAGCATCCTGGCGGCAGGGCAGGAGGGTGAAGCTTTCTTT
NA,TRBV5-4,TRBJ2-7,NA,CASSTGGISYEQYF,TGTGCCAGCAGCACCGGAGGGATCTCCTACGAGCAGTACTTC
NA,TRBV7-2,TRBJ1-2,NA,CASSLRGNYGYTF,TGTGCCAGCAGCTTGAGGGGGAACTATGGCTACACCTTC
NA,TRBV28,TRBJ2-7,few,CASSSIDTTLYEQYF,TGTGCCAGCAGTTCCATCGACACGACACTCTACGAGCAGTACTTC
NA,TRBV7-2,TRBJ2-2,few,CASRDGGLNTGELFF,TGTGCCAGTCGTGACGGGGGGCTGAACACCGGGGAGCTGTTTTTT
NA,TRBV5-1,TRBJ2-7,NA,CASSLRGQVYEQYF,TGCGCCAGCAGCTTGAGGGGACAAGTCTACGAGCAGTACTTC
NA,TRBV10-3,TRBJ2-1,NA,CAISSPGGDNEQFF,TGTGCCATCAGTTCTCCCGGAGGGGACAATGAGCAGTTCTTC
TRBD2,TRBV19,TRBJ2-5,NA,CASSKPGGLAGDQETQYF,TGTGCCAGTAGTAAGCCCGGGGGACTAGCGGGAGATCAAGAGACCCAGTACTTC
NA,TRBV2,TRBJ1-6,NA,CASTSSSASPLHF,TGTGCCAGCACTAGTTCTTCGGCTTCACCCCTCCACTTT
NA,TRBV14,TRBJ1-1,NA,CASSPDRIMNTEAFF,TGTGCCAGCAGCCCAGACAGGATTATGAACACTGAAGCTTTCTTT
TRBD2,TRBV19,TRBJ2-3,NA,CASSIGGTTYTDTQYF,TGTGCCAGTAGTATAGGCGGGACTACCTACACAGATACGCAGTATTTT
NA,TRBV21-1,TRBJ1-2,once,CASSKGTWMRQGDYGYTF,TGTGCCAGCAGCAAAGGAACCTGGATGAGACAGGGAGACTATGGCTACACCTTC
TRBD1,TRBV11-2,TRBJ1-4,NA,CASSLGQGPTLNEKLFF,TGTGCCAGCAGCTTGGGACAGGGGCCAACGTTAAATGAAAAACTGTTTTTT
TRBD1,TRBV4-2,TRBJ1-1,NA,CASSPGQGNTEAFF,TGTGCCAGCAGCCCTGGACAGGGAAACACTGAAGCTTTCTTT
NA,TRBV5-4,TRBJ2-5,NA,CASSLVETKETQYF,TGTGCCAGCAGCTTGGTGGAGACTAAGGAGACCCAGTACTTC
TRBD2,TRBV7-2,TRBJ2-7,NA,CASRPSGTYEQYF,TGTGCCAGCCGACCTAGCGGAACCTACGAGCAGTACTTC
NA,TRBV21-1,TRBJ1-2,NA,CASSISDRGGGYTF,TGTGCCAGCAGCATCTCGGACAGGGGGGGTGGCTACACCTTC
TRBD2,TRBV7-6,TRBJ2-5,NA,CAAGSGGPPGETQYF,TGTGCCGCGGGGAGCGGGGGGCCCCCAGGAGAGACCCAGTACTTC
TRBD2,TRBV6-6,TRBJ2-1,NA,CASSPNRGGLNEQFF,TGTGCCAGCAGTCCAAACCGGGGGGGCCTAAATGAGCAGTTCTTC
TRBD1,TRBV7-9,TRBJ1-1,NA,CASSLVTGWTEAFF,TGTGCCAGCAGCTTAGTGACAGGGTGGACTGAAGCTTTCTTT
TRBD1,TRBV18,TRBJ2-7,once,CASSRGGQGGDEQYF,TGTGCCAGCTCACGGGGGGGACAGGGTGGCGACGAGCAGTACTTC
TRBD1,TRBV6-1,TRBJ2-4,NA,CASSVDRGMGNIQYF,TGTGCCAGCAGTGTCGACAGGGGTATGGGCAACATTCAGTACTTC
TRBD2,TRBV27,TRBJ2-1,NA,CASSFLTSGRNHEQFF,TGTGCCAGCAGTTTCCTTACTAGCGGGAGGAACCATGAGCAGTTCTTC
TRBD2,TRBV30,TRBJ2-3,NA,CAWSRSGGADTQYF,TGTGCCTGGAGTCGCAGCGGGGGGGCAGATACGCAGTATTTT
NA,TRBV6-5,TRBJ2-7,NA,CASSPDRRPTAEQYF,TGTGCCAGCAGCCCTGATCGGCGGCCAACCGCCGAGCAGTACTTC
TRBD2,TRBV27,TRBJ2-1,NA,CASSLPGTRQLPVNEQFF,TGTGCCAGCAGTTTACCTGGGACTAGACAACTCCCCGTCAATGAGCAGTTCTTC
NA,TRBV29-1,TRBJ2-7,NA,CSGVWADTYEQYF,TGCAGCGGGGTGTGGGCCGATACCTACGAGCAGTACTTC
NA,TRBV29-1,TRBJ2-7,few,CSVEDQGKPYEQYF,TGCAGCGTTGAAGATCAGGGGAAACCCTACGAGCAGTACTTC
NA,TRBV13,TRBJ2-5,NA,CASSLVGPEETQYF,TGTGCCAGCAGCTTAGTGGGCCCAGAAGAGACCCAGTACTTC
TRBD1,TRBV7-9,TRBJ2-7,NA,CASSRDRLSYEQYF,TGCGCCAGCAGTCGGGACAGGCTCTCCTACGAGCAGTACTTC
NA,TRBV19,TRBJ1-5,NA,CASSIRGYNQPQHF,TGTGCCAGTAGTATACGGGGGTACAATCAGCCCCAGCATTTT